This T cell receptor beta chain was retrieved from a study of shared clonotypes between healthy human individuals. Study-level findings and limits: Although depth was large, rarefaction showed that sequencing of the sorted subsets was incomplete.

Germline assignment: CDR1 SEHNR and CDR2 FQNEAQ (reference sequence). Trimming took 9 bases from V and 4 from J; bases not matched to a gene: 12. The CDR3 runs 15 residues. TCRdb keeps only in-frame clones here, not all; method: immunoSEQ multiplex PCR. Of about 2.1 million clones in the sample, 90% to 95% were seen once. On this clone: What it binds is unknown.

Naive CD8 cells lacked CD45RO and underwent positive selection for CCR7, leaving out terminally differentiated effector memory CD45RA+ cells. The sequence derives from a man between 18 and 29 years old in good health. Some clones in this sample may be carry-over from other donors' samples. This rearrangement joins TRBV7-9 to TRBJ2-1; 7 bases agree with TRBD2. Specimen: naive CD8+ T cells from PBMCs. The CDR3 protein is CASEAGSGLYNEQFF. In DNA form, the CDR3 reads TGTGCCAGTGAGGCGGGTAGCGGGTTATACAATGAGCAGTTCTTC.